A single T cell receptor (beta chain) is shown here with its context. This clonotype came up many times. This receptor's antigen is unknown. One base away there is no much larger clone; base qualities are not given. The data were taken from a study of T cells in Graves' hyperthyroidism and ophthalmopathy (dated by TCRdb to about 2019). Background for the entire study: TCR V-J signatures able to tell the groups apart were searched for in a discovery cohort of some 100 patients, of whom over 40 had Graves' ophthalmopathy and under 65 had stable Graves' hyperthyroidism. The paper reports TCR Vbeta CDR3 sequencing of some 140 peripheral blood samples: around 45 ophthalmopathy, about 75 hyperthyroidism and approximately 17 progressor patients. The 95 to 100 discovery patients were randomly divided into training and test sets at a 7:3 ratio. After sampling, hyperthyroidism patients received methimazole starting at 30 mg daily, and ophthalmopathy patients received high-dose intravenous methylprednisolone. In roughly six Graves' hyperthyroidism patients, the study also compared T-cell repertoires from thyroid tissue with T-cell repertoires from blood. Prospective prediction of ophthalmopathy was tested in an independent validation cohort of fewer than 20 hyperthyroidism patients and 15 to 17 patients who later progressed to ophthalmopathy. General study outcomes and caveats: Sample size was not statistically predetermined, and investigators were not blinded to group allocation. A model built on a 13 V-J signature distinguished ophthalmopathy from stable hyperthyroidism, reaching 85% to 90% sensitivity and approximately 81% specificity in cross-validation and 80%/75% in testing. In validation, progression to ophthalmopathy was predicted by the model with nearly 71% sensitivity and under 85% specificity, a median of approximately 6.5 months before onset. Blood samples also contained most of the expanded thyroid clonotypes (frequency above 0.001), which suggests that blood repertoires may reflect thyroid immune responses.

Trimmed from V: 6 bases; trimmed from J: 10 bases; junction bases lacking a gene match: 13. The germline V gene (reference sequence) supplies CDR1 LNHNV and CDR2 YYDKDF. The CDR3 sequence holds 16 residues, the cysteine and phenylalanine included. Left in the record is the CDR3 DNA by itself, 48 bases read in frame from the first base. Graves' hyperthyroidism was defined as stable when no progression to ophthalmopathy occurred over 18 months of follow-up. Hyperthyroidism patients were newly diagnosed, with disease duration under 2 months, and aged 18 to 65 years. Any patient with an uncontrolled infection, another autoimmune disease, pregnancy or lactation was excluded. Diagnoses were established on the basis of clinical symptoms, serum thyroxine and TRAb, thyroid ultrasound, and orbital computed tomography. Total RNA was extracted with Trizol reagent, and quality was checked on an Agilent 2100 Bioanalyzer.

TCR beta CDR3 regions were amplified from RNA transcripts. The first round of RT-PCR for the TCR CDR3 was performed with the HTBI primer set and the Qiagen OneStep RT-PCR kit. The libraries were constructed in a second round of multiplex PCR and then size-selected and purified. Paired-end sequencing of the libraries was performed with 100 bp reads on an Illumina HiSeq2000. As for the original processing: SOAPnuke was used to process the raw data, throwing out any read that contained adapters or uncalled bases, had a mean Phred below 15, or lacked an exact constant-primer or identifier match. High-quality paired reads were merged using COPE v1.2.5, and each unique nucleotide sequence was defined as a clonotype. Clonotypes were aligned to IMGT TRBV, TRBD and TRBJ reference segments using MiTCR v1.1. The analysis was restricted to V-J combinations with a frequency above 0.0001, which together covered just over 98% of the repertoires. The TCS score was defined as F50 (clonal expansion) divided by E x V (chaos), with BLOSUM62-based TCRdist calculated between CDR3 peptides within each V-J. Welch's t-statistics and random forest reduced fewer than 600 V-J features to 13, which were used in a naive Bayes classifier (R e1071). Thyroid-blood repertoire similarity was quantified with the Morisita-Horn index. In-frame beta chains were kept once TCRdb had trimmed the public reads at Q25 with fastp and called clones with MiXCR. CDR3 protein sequences are deduplicated, and each keeps its most common genes and DNA. For this entry, the V and J calls and clone size follow TCRdb and not the study's own pipeline. This sample has about 610,000 distinct CDR3 sequences in its table, and about 43% of those were observed once. Jointly, the top ten make up about 8% of the sample.

This chain is built from TRBV15 and TRBJ2-2, and 11 junctional nucleotides match TRBD2. The source is a woman younger than 30 with Graves' hyperthyroidism. Sequenced material: peripheral blood or thyroid tissue (not recorded which). The CDR3 loop reads CATRKPGLAEGVELFF. The nucleotides read TGTGCCACCAGAAAACCGGGACTAGCGGAGGGGGTGGAGCTGTTTTTT.